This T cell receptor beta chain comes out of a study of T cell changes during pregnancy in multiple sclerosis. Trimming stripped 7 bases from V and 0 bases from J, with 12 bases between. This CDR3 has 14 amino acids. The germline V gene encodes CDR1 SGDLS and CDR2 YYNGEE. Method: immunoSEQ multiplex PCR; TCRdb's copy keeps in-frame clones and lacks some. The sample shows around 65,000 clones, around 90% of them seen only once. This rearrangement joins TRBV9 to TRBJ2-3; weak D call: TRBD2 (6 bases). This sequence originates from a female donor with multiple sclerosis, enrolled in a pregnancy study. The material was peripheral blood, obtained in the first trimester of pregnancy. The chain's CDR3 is CASRRAGSTDTQYF. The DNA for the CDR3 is TGTGCCAGCCGCCGAGCGGGTAGCACAGATACGCAGTATTTT.